This T cell receptor (beta chain) was captured in a study of OX40 agonist ivuxolimab in advanced cancers. Across the study: The dose of intravenous ivuxolimab that patients received every 2 weeks ranged from 0.01 to 10 mg/kg. 40% to 50% of patients had received prior checkpoint inhibitor therapy.

A remark on this clone: Its antigen is not known.

Findings and caveats of the study: Several nonresponders also turned out to have low normalized T-cell clonal expansion.

CDR3 length: 15 residues. V trimming: 1 base; J trimming: 9 bases; junction bases outside the gene matches: 6. Germline V gene lookup returns CDR1 MDHEN and CDR2 SYDVKM. Profiling relied on immunoSEQ multiplex PCR, and the TCRdb table lists in-frame clones only, not all of them. Altogether approximately 94,000 clones are present, around 84% being singletons, with the ten largest covering 1.1%. V usage is TRBV28 and J usage is TRBJ2-4, with 10 bases identical to TRBD1. The sequences come from CD4+ or CD8+ T cells sorted from blood, collected in a trial of the OX40 agonist ivuxolimab. The sequence was collected from an adult with an advanced solid tumor such as melanoma, head and neck, liver or kidney cancer. The CDR3: CASSLSTGGNIIQYF. Here the CDR3 DNA reads TGTGCCAGCAGTTTATCGACAGGGGGCAATATCATTCAGTACTTC.